These 9 T cell receptor beta chains originate from one sample sequenced in a study of blood T cell repertoires in COVID-19. Profiling relied on immunoSEQ multiplex PCR, and the TCRdb table lists in-frame clones only, not all of them. The data contain roughly 200,000 clones, roughly 89% of them seen just once; the ten biggest clones take up 0.6% to 0.8%. The sequencing input was peripheral blood. The receptor set was obtained from a man aged 50 to 59 with acute or convalescent COVID-19.

This clone was seen only once. The gene calls are TRBV3-1 (or the pseudogene TRBV3-2) and TRBJ2-7, with TRBD2 matching over 10 bases. The CDR3 sequence is 14 residues long. After removal of 3 bases from V and 7 bases from J, the junction contained 6 bases not matched to a gene. Germline V gene sequence: CDR1 LGHDT, CDR2 YNNKEL (reference sequence). This CDR3 reads CASSQGLARGEQYF. In DNA form, the CDR3 reads TGTGCCAGCAGCCAGGGACTAGCGAGGGGGGAGCAGTACTTC.

The CDR3: CSVGSGTDNYGYTF. CDR3 sequence (DNA): TGCAGCGTTGGATCCGGGACAGATAACTATGGCTACACCTTC. The rearrangement uses TRBV29-1 and TRBJ1-2, with 7 bases fitting TRBD1. V was pared by 4 bases and J by 1 base, with 6 bases of the junction left unmatched. CDR1 and CDR2 (germline): SQVTM, ANQGSEA. This CDR3 spans 14 amino acids.

The count of this clone is one. This chain uses TRBV18 with TRBJ1-5; TRBD1 is a possible D gene (6 bases). V dropped 0 bases and J dropped 4 bases, with 13 bases sitting between them. In germline, CDR1 is KGHSH, CDR2 LQKENI. The CDR3 contains 16 residues. CDR3: CASSPPGPQGNQPQHF. CDR3 nucleotides: TGTGCCAGCTCACCACCGGGACCCCAGGGGAATCAGCCCCAGCATTTT.

V usage is TRBV6-5 and J usage is TRBJ1-2, with TRBD1 identical over 9 bases. The junction had 5 bases not matched to a gene; V was cut back by 4 bases and J by 8 bases. From germline, CDR1 is MNHEY and CDR2 SVGAGI. The CDR3 is 13 amino acids. In DNA form, the CDR3 reads TGTGCCAGCAGTTGGGACAGGGCAAAGGGCTACACCTTC. Protein sequence: CASSWDRAKGYTF.

V usage is TRBV27 and J usage is TRBJ2-1; TRBD2 agrees at 9 bases. Germline trimming cut 4 bases from V and 9 bases from J; bases unmatched to any gene: 10. CDR1 MNHEY and CDR2 SMNVEV come from the germline V gene (reference sequence). The CDR3 consists of 15 residues. CDR3 residues: CASSSNAGGPGEQFF. For the CDR3, the DNA is TGTGCCAGCAGTTCCAATGCGGGGGGGCCGGGTGAGCAGTTCTTC.

The chain is built from TRBV9 and TRBJ2-2, with no clear D. The CDR3 covers 14 residues. Germline V lookup: CDR1 SGDLS, CDR2 YYNGEE. Trimming stripped 6 bases from V and 0 bases from J, with 9 bases between. CDR3 in amino acids: CASTLEANTGELFF. CDR3 bases: TGTGCCAGCACCCTCGAGGCGAACACCGGGGAGCTGTTTTTT.

This chain connects TRBV19 to TRBJ2-1; no reliable D call. V was cut by 1 base and J by 2 bases, with 12 bases left in between. The CDR3 is made up of 16 amino acids. From germline, CDR1 is LNHDA and CDR2 SQIVND (reference sequence). The CDR3 region is CASSIAGRLTYNEQFF. As DNA, the CDR3 is TGTGCCAGTAGTATAGCTGGGCGCCTAACCTACAATGAGCAGTTCTTC.

The gene calls are TRBV9 and TRBJ2-7; D may be TRBD2 (5 bases). V lost 0 bases and J 3 bases, leaving 13 bases between the germline ends. This CDR3 region has 15 residues. Germline CDR1 SGDLS, CDR2 YYNGEE. CDR3 bases: TGTGCCAGCAGCGTAGCGGCTAGCCGGGACTACGAGCAGTACTTC. The encoded protein is CASSVAASRDYEQYF.

The chain combines TRBV10-3 with TRBJ2-7, with 10 positions matching TRBD1. The V gene end was trimmed by 6 bases and the J gene end by 1 base; junction bases not matched to a gene: 0. The germline V gene has CDR1 ENHRY and CDR2 SYGVKD. The CDR3 extends over 13 amino acids. This CDR3 is CAIRGQGSYEQYF. The CDR3 DNA reads as TGTGCCATCAGGGGACAGGGGTCCTACGAGCAGTACTTC.